This T cell receptor (beta chain) was captured by sequencing in a study of regulatory T cells in long-lasting Graves disease. Overall study: Over 5 years of antithyroid drugs plus positive TSH receptor antibodies defined persistent Graves' disease.

This CDR3 is 12 amino acids long. The germline gives CDR1 LNHDA, CDR2 SQIVND (reference sequence). Study conclusions and caveats: Patients with persistent Graves' had lower TCR diversity than newly diagnosed patients. Gene preferences differed: TRBV28, TRBJ1-2, TRBJ2-5 in persistent cases.

Time point denoted: persistent/refractory GD, antithyroid drugs over 5 years with positive TRAb. Researchers made the TCR library from RNA that was extracted from PBMCs. American Thyroid Association guidelines served as the basis for diagnosing Graves' disease. Concerning this clonotype itself: Antigen unknown. Mismatch with germline at one junction end may stem from a read error.

Construction of the TCR beta libraries employed iRepertoire HTBI primers in conjunction with Arm-PCR of CDR3 regions. TCRdb reprocessed the multiplex PCR reads with MiXCR, giving one entry per CDR3 protein. The data hold fewer than 450,000 distinct CDR3 sequences, with about a quarter observed a single time. The TCR originated in a female donor with Graves disease. Sequenced here: peripheral blood mononuclear cells (PBMCs), sampled when the disease was refractory, from a patient treated with antithyroid drugs. The rearrangement joins TRBV19 to TRBJ1-1; unclear D gene. CDR3 coding DNA: TGTGTCAGTAGTGACATGAACACTGAAGCTTTCTTT. Amino acid sequence: CVSSDMNTEAFF.